This T cell receptor (beta chain) is from a study of T cells after yellow fever vaccination. This clonotype was seen a few times. The target antigen is unknown. V was trimmed by 6 bases and J by 3 bases, leaving 23 bases between them. The CDR3 runs to 17 residues. The germline gives CDR1 MNHEY, CDR2 SVGAGI. Overall study findings and caveats: The secondary response peaked faster, at day 5 versus 15, but was weaker.

In TCRdb, the 5' RACE reads were re-called with MiXCR into one record per CDR3 protein. Altogether 150,000 to 200,000 distinct CDR3 sequences are present, approximately 6.2% being singletons, with the ten largest covering 2.9%. Sequencing used CD4+ T cells sorted from PBMCs, obtained on the day of the first yellow fever vaccination. This clonotype was sampled from a man aged 18 to 29 who received the YFV17D yellow fever vaccine. This chain connects TRBV6-5 to TRBJ2-5; D perhaps matches TRBD1 (5 bases). The CDR3 loop reads CASSLSFSTATKETQYF. The CDR3 DNA sequence: TGTGCCAGCAGCCTATCTTTCTCGACAGCAACTAAAGAGACCCAGTACTTC.